This is a list of T cell receptor beta chains from one sample in a study of regulatory T cells in long-lasting Graves disease. TCRdb itself ran the multiplex PCR reads through MiXCR, one entry per CDR3 protein. The sample gives approximately 500,000 distinct CDR3 sequences, under 25% of which show up once; about 7% is in the top ten. The specimen comprised peripheral blood mononuclear cells (PBMCs), sampled when the disease was refractory, from a patient treated with antithyroid drugs. These receptors all come from a female donor with Graves disease. CDR3s include the opening cysteine and the closing phenylalanine or tryptophan. A D gene is named only where the DNA matches it firmly. Clone size is shown for a subset of rows, as once, few, many or a class of expanded clone.

D,size,J,V,CDR3,DNA
.,many,TRBJ2-7,TRBV10-3,CAISGGGSSAYEQYF,TGTGCCATCAGTGGTGGAGGGTCCTCGGCCTACGAGCAGTACTTC
TRBD1,.,TRBJ1-6,TRBV20-1,CSARDSGQGISYNSPLHF,TGCAGTGCTAGAGATTCTGGACAGGGGATCTCCTATAATTCACCCCTCCACTTT
TRBD1,.,TRBJ2-7,TRBV12-3/TRBV12-4,CASSSHGTGVAYEQYF,TGTGCCAGCAGTTCGCACGGGACAGGGGTTGCTTACGAGCAGTACTTC
TRBD1,many,TRBJ2-7,TRBV6-5,CASSYRTGTGEYEQYF,TGTGCCAGCAGTTACCGAACCGGGACAGGGGAATACGAGCAGTACTTC
TRBD1,.,TRBJ2-1,TRBV6-5,CASSFTGVSEQFF,TGTGCCAGCAGTTTCACAGGGGTTTCTGAGCAGTTCTTC
.,many,TRBJ2-6,TRBV10-3,CASRRVSGANVLTF,TGTGCTTCCCGACGAGTCTCTGGGGCCAACGTCCTGACTTTC
TRBD1,few,TRBJ2-2,TRBV11-2,CASRHKGQPTELFF,TGTGCCAGCAGACATAAGGGACAGCCGACGGAGCTGTTTTTT
TRBD1,many,TRBJ1-1,TRBV28,CASRRQGVNTEAFF,TGTGCCAGCAGACGACAGGGGGTGAACACTGAAGCTTTCTTT
.,.,TRBJ2-3,TRBV28,CASSLRTTYLPDTQYF,TGTGCCAGCAGTTTAAGAACCACCTATCTGCCGGATACGCAGTATTTT
TRBD1,.,TRBJ1-5,TRBV19,CASSIGIGTGKFKWDQPQHF,TGTGCCAGTAGTATTGGGATTGGGACAGGAAAATTTAAGTGGGATCAGCCCCAGCATTTT
.,.,TRBJ1-5,TRBV19,CASSIALRRGNQPQHF,TGTGCCAGTAGTATAGCCCTCAGAAGGGGCAATCAGCCCCAGCATTTT
.,few,TRBJ1-5,TRBV7-9,CASSASQGDNQPQHF,TGTGCCAGCAGCGCCAGCCAGGGCGACAATCAGCCCCAGCATTTT
TRBD2,few,TRBJ2-7,TRBV10-3,CAIRGTSGLYEQYF,TGTGCCATCAGGGGGACTAGCGGGCTTTACGAGCAGTACTTC
TRBD1,many,TRBJ1-5,TRBV11-2,CASSSGTGSGQPQHF,TGTGCCAGCAGCTCTGGGACAGGGAGCGGCCAGCCCCAGCATTTT
TRBD1,.,TRBJ2-7,TRBV5-6,CASSWDRGIYEQYF,TGTGCCAGCAGCTGGGACAGGGGAATCTACGAGCAGTACTTC
.,few,TRBJ1-5,TRBV9,CASSMHEGEDNQPQHF,TGTGCCAGCAGCATGCATGAGGGGGAGGACAATCAGCCCCAGCATTTT
.,many,TRBJ2-2,TRBV12-3/TRBV12-4,CASSFLLPNTGELFF,TGTGCCAGCAGTTTTCTACTGCCGAACACCGGGGAGCTGTTTTTT
.,many,TRBJ2-6,TRBV27,CASSPGTDSSGANVLTF,TGTGCCAGCAGTCCCGGGACCGACAGCTCTGGGGCCAACGTCCTGACTTTC
TRBD1,few,TRBJ1-2,TRBV5-1,CASSQGQVFYGYTF,TGCGCCAGCAGCCAAGGACAGGTTTTCTATGGCTACACCTTC
.,.,TRBJ2-7,TRBV7-2,CASSLGPDQSYEQYF,TGTGCCAGCAGCTTAGGACCCGACCAATCCTACGAGCAGTACTTC
.,few,TRBJ2-3,TRBV15,CATSRGPEDTDTQYF,TGTGCCACCAGCAGAGGACCAGAAGACACAGATACGCAGTATTTT
.,few,TRBJ1-3,TRBV12-3/TRBV12-4,CASNLFGNTIYF,TGTGCCAGCAACCTTTTTGGAAACACCATATATTTT
.,few,TRBJ1-1,TRBV20-1,CSLPRQQYTEAFF,TGCAGTCTCCCCCGGCAGCAGTACACTGAAGCTTTCTTT
.,few,TRBJ2-2,TRBV7-3,CASSLIGATGELFF,TGTGCCAGCAGCTTAATCGGGGCGACCGGGGAGCTGTTTTTT
TRBD1,few,TRBJ1-1,TRBV29-1,CSVTDRAIEAFF,TGCAGCGTTACGGACAGGGCTATTGAAGCTTTCTTT
.,many,TRBJ2-5,TRBV28,CASSSPPQGSQETQYF,TGTGCCAGCAGTTCCCCTCCGCAGGGAAGTCAAGAGACCCAGTACTTC
TRBD1,many,TRBJ1-5,TRBV28,CASSGGTGSFLTQHF,TGTGCCAGCAGCGGTGGGACAGGGTCTTTTTTGACCCAGCATTTT
.,many,TRBJ2-7,TRBV28,CASTAPQGGEQYF,TGTGCCAGCACCGCTCCTCAGGGTGGCGAGCAGTACTTC
.,.,TRBJ2-2,TRBV7-2,CASTPAPGAISSGELFF,TGTGCCAGCACCCCCGCCCCTGGGGCTATTTCATCCGGGGAGCTGTTTTTT
TRBD1,many,TRBJ2-5,TRBV12-5,CASGLVLGQGETQYF,TGTGCTAGTGGTTTGGTATTGGGACAGGGAGAGACCCAGTACTTC
TRBD1,many,TRBJ2-7,TRBV12-3/TRBV12-4,CASSPGQGKLEQYF,TGTGCCAGCAGTCCGGGACAGGGCAAGCTAGAGCAGTACTTC
TRBD1,.,TRBJ1-1,TRBV5-4,CASSPLDRANTEAFF,TGTGCCAGCAGCCCGCTTGACAGGGCCAACACTGAAGCTTTCTTT
TRBD1,.,TRBJ2-3,TRBV6-2/TRBV6-3,CASSLGPGQGTDTQYF,TGTGCCAGCAGCCTCGGGCCGGGACAGGGGACAGATACGCAGTATTTT
TRBD2,many,TRBJ2-5,TRBV28,CASSFGEGRQETQYF,TGTGCCAGCAGTTTTGGGGAGGGGCGCCAAGAGACCCAGTACTTC
.,many,TRBJ1-1,TRBV7-2,CASIGWGVAGGTEAFF,TGTGCCAGCATCGGATGGGGGGTGGCCGGAGGCACTGAAGCTTTCTTT
.,.,TRBJ2-7,TRBV6-5,CASSYSKGRLAYEQYF,TGTGCCAGCAGTTACTCGAAGGGGCGATTGGCCTACGAGCAGTACTTC
.,.,TRBJ2-5,TRBV6-5,CASSYSQGHRETQYF,TGTGCCAGCAGTTACTCGCAGGGGCACCGAGAGACCCAGTACTTC
.,few,TRBJ2-7,TRBV5-6,CASKLNTGEQYF,TGTGCCAGTAAATTAAACACCGGCGAGCAGTACTTC
TRBD1,few,TRBJ1-3,TRBV7-3,CASRTTGISGNTIYF,TGTGCCAGCAGGACGACAGGGATCTCTGGAAACACCATATATTTT
.,many,TRBJ1-1,TRBV19,CASLTGVGNTEAFF,TGTGCCAGTCTCACAGGTGTTGGGAACACTGAAGCTTTCTTT
.,few,TRBJ1-1,TRBV12-3/TRBV12-4,CASSLAGGGEAFF,TGTGCCAGCAGTTTAGCGGGGGGCGGGGAAGCTTTCTTT
.,few,TRBJ2-2,TRBV2,CASSARVGGGELFF,TGTGCCAGCAGTGCCAGGGTGGGAGGCGGGGAGCTGTTTTTT
TRBD2,few,TRBJ2-2,TRBV29-1,CSVVGLAATGELFF,TGCAGCGTTGTTGGGCTAGCGGCCACCGGGGAGCTGTTTTTT
.,few,TRBJ1-2,TRBV7-2,CASSTGFLNRYTF,TGTGCCAGCAGTACAGGGTTTTTGAATCGCTACACCTTC
TRBD2,many,TRBJ2-5,TRBV7-2,CASKIELGGEETQYF,TGTGCCAGCAAAATAGAGTTGGGAGGGGAGGAGACCCAGTACTTC